The 11 T cell receptor beta chains given below trace back to one sample, sequenced in a study of T cells expressing NK-cell markers (TCRdb year 2020). The receptor library was made with 5' RACE. Sequencing was carried out with an Illumina HiSeq 2000. One entry per CDR3 protein sequence results from the TCRdb reprocessing of the reads, with DNA left out. This specimen's table enumerates roughly 430,000 distinct CDR3 sequences. The leading ten clones occupy 6% to 8% of the sample. Sequenced material: blood T cells: a sorted CD56 or NKG2C T cell subset, CD4+ or CD8+ T cells, or bulk PBMC T cells (not recorded which). These receptors were obtained from a woman aged 18 to 69 in good health.

The chain's CDR3 is CASSLHRGSGQGNSPLHF. The chain recombines TRBV7-8 with TRBJ1-6; the D gene TCRdb calls, TRBD1, cannot be checked with no DNA. Germline assignment: CDR1 SGHVS and CDR2 FQNEAQ. This CDR3 region has 18 residues. The full variable domain, with the rest looked up from reference TRBV7-8 and TRBJ1-6, is GAGVSQSPRYKVAKRGQDVALRCDPISGHVSLFWYQQALGQGPEFLTYFQNEAQLDKSGLPSDRFFAERPEGSVSTLKIQRTQQEDSAVYLCASSLHRGSGQGNSPLHFGNGTRLTVT.

This rearrangement joins TRBV10-2 to TRBJ2-7; there is no DNA to check the TCRdb D call of TRBD2. Germline values: CDR1 WSHSY, CDR2 SAAADI. The CDR3 runs 15 residues. The CDR3 sequence is CASSESRTPTYEQYF.

The chain recombines TRBV12-3 or TRBV12-4 with TRBJ1-1; TCRdb picks TRBD1, but there is no DNA to check that call. This CDR3 spans 15 amino acids. This CDR3 is CASSFMGQVYTEAFF.

The V and J genes are TRBV29-1 and TRBJ2-3; TCRdb names TRBD2, which stays unverified in the absence of DNA. Germline loops: CDR1 SQVTM, CDR2 ANQGSEA. This CDR3 is 13 amino acids long. The CDR3 loop is CSVEGRSTDTQYF.

The rearrangement links TRBV5-6 to TRBJ2-1; the TCRdb call, TRBD2, lacks DNA for checking. The CDR3 covers 16 residues. The germline gives CDR1 SGHDT, CDR2 YYEEEE. This CDR3 is CASSLLGLAGRNEQFF.

The J gene is TRBJ2-1, the V gene TRBV5-1; there is no DNA to check the TCRdb D call of TRBD2. CDR1 SGHRS and CDR2 YFSETQ come from the germline V gene. CDR3 length: 14 amino acids. CDR3 loop: CASSGGSADNEQFF.

The chain links TRBV11-1 to TRBJ2-3; TCRdb's D gene call, TRBD2, goes unchecked for lack of DNA. Germline V CDR1 and CDR2: SGHAT, FQDESV (reference sequence). This CDR3 comprises 18 residues. Here the CDR3 reads CASSLGFTGTNSTDTQYF. The whole variable domain, remainder taken from reference TRBV11-1 and TRBJ2-3, is EAEVAQSPRYKITEKSQAVAFWCDPISGHATLYWYRQILGQGPELLVQFQDESVVDDSQLPKDRFSAERLKGVDSTLKIQPAELGDSAMYLCASSLGFTGTNSTDTQYFGPGTRLTVL.

V usage is TRBV20-1 and J usage is TRBJ2-1; TCRdb selects TRBD2, and the lack of DNA leaves this call unchecked. The CDR3 runs to 12 residues. Germline values: CDR1 DFQATT, CDR2 SNEGSKA (reference sequence). This CDR3 is CSAQTSGRGCFF.

The chain carries TRBV7-9 and TRBJ2-1. Germline assignment: CDR1 SEHNR and CDR2 FQNEAQ (reference sequence). The CDR3 is 14 residues long. The CDR3 protein is CASSLAIDSDEQFF. Filled out from reference TRBV7-9 and TRBJ2-1, the complete variable domain reads DTGVSQNPRHKITKRGQNVTFRCDPISEHNRLYWYRQTLGQGPEFLTYFQNEAQLEKSRLLSDRFSAERPKGSFSTLEIQRTEQGDSAMYLCASSLAIDSDEQFFGPGTRLTVL.

J is TRBJ2-4 and V is TRBV4-3; TCRdb reports TRBD1, a call that lacks DNA to check it against. Germline lookup yields CDR1 LGHNA and CDR2 YSLEER. This CDR3 is built from 15 residues. CDR3: CASSQDRGAKNIQYF.

V is TRBV5-6 and J is TRBJ1-1; TCRdb returns TRBD1, unconfirmable since there is no DNA. The germline V gene has CDR1 SGHDT and CDR2 YYEEEE. This CDR3 has 13 amino acids. The CDR3: CASSDIRGTEAFF.